This entry concerns a single T cell receptor (beta chain). Trimming took off 1 base at V and 2 bases at J, with 5 bases between the two ends. Germline loops: CDR1 SGHTA, CDR2 FQGNSA. This CDR3 spans 13 amino acids. This sample stems from a study of OX40 agonist ivuxolimab in advanced cancers. Only in-frame clones appear in the TCRdb table, and some are missing; sequencing was by immunoSEQ multiplex PCR. In the table there are approximately 34,000 clones, roughly 79% of which are singletons. The origin of this receptor is an adult with an advanced solid tumor such as melanoma, head and neck, liver or kidney cancer. This sequence joins TRBV7-2 and TRBJ1-2; D is uncertain. The source was CD4+ or CD8+ T cells sorted from blood, collected in a trial of the OX40 agonist ivuxolimab. The CDR3 sequence is CASSLGGNYGYTF. The CDR3 DNA is TGTGCCAGCAGCTTAGGAGGGAACTATGGCTACACCTTC.